The text below deals with one TCR beta chain. These data come from a study of blood T cell repertoires in COVID-19. Whole-study context: There were acute and convalescent COVID-19 samples, and they came from the United States, Italy and Spain.

Assay: immunoSEQ multiplex PCR; the TCRdb copy retains only in-frame clones and omits some. The sample includes 100,000 to 120,000 clones, about nine tenths of them seen just once. The ends lost 7 bases at V and 8 bases at J; junction bases unmatched: 10. CDR1 SEHNR and CDR2 FQNEAQ come from the germline V gene (reference sequence). This CDR3 region has 13 residues. The genes are TRBV7-9 and TRBJ1-2; 7 bases line up with TRBD1. The receptor was derived from a woman aged 45-60 years with acute or convalescent COVID-19. The sample comprised peripheral blood. This CDR3 is CASISDRVGGYTF. In DNA, the CDR3 is TGTGCCAGCATCTCAGACAGGGTTGGGGGCTACACCTTC.